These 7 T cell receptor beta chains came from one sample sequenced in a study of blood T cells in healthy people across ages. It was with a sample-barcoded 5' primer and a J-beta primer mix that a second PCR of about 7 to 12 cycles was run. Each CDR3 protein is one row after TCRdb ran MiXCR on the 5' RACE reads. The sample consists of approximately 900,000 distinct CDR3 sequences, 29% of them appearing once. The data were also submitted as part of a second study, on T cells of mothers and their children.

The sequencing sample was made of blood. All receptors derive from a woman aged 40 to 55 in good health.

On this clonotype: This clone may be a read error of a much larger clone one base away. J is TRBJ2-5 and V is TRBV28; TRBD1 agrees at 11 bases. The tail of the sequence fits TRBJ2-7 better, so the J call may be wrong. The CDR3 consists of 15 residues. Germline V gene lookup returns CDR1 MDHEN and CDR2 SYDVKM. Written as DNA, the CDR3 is TGTGCCAGCAGTAGGTATGCCGGGACAGGGGGCGAGCAGTACTTC. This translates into CASSRYAGTGGEQYF.

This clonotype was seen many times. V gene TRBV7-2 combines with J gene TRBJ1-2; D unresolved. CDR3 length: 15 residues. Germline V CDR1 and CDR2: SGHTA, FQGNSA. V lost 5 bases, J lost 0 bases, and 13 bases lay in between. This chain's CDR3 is CASSLNSPANYGYTF. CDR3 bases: TGTGCCAGCAGCCTCAACTCGCCTGCTAACTATGGCTACACCTTC.

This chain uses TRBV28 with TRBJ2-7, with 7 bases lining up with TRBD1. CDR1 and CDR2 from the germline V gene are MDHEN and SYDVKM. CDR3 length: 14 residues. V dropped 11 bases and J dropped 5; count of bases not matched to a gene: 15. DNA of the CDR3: TGTGCCGACTGCTCCGGACAGGTAACTAACGAGCAGTACTTC. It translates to CADCSGQVTNEQYF.

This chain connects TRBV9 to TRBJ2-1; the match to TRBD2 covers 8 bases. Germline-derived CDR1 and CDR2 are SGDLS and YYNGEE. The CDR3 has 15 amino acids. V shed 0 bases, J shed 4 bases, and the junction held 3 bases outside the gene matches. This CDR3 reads CASSVESSGYNEQFF. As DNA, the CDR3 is TGTGCCAGCAGCGTAGAGTCTAGCGGGTACAATGAGCAGTTCTTC.

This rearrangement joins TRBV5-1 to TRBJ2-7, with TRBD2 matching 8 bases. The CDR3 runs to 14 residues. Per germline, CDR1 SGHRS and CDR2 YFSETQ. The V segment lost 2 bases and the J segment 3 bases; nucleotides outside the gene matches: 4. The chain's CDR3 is CASSFSGSGYEQYF. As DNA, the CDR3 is TGCGCCAGCAGCTTCAGCGGGAGTGGCTACGAGCAGTACTTC.

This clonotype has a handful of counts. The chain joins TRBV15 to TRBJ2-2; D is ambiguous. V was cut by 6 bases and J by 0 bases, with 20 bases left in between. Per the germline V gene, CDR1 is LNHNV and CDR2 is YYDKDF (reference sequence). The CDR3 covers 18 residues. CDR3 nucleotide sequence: TGTGCCACCAGGGAAGGTGTTTCGGGCATGACGAACACCGGGGAGCTGTTTTTT. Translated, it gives CATREGVSGMTNTGELFF. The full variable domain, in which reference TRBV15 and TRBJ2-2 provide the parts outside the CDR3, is DAMVIQNPRYQVTQFGKPVTLSCSQTLNHNVMYWYQQKSSQAPKLLFHYYDKDFNNEADTPDNFQSRRPNTSFCFLDIRSPGLGDTAMYLCATREGVSGMTNTGELFFGEGSRLTVL.

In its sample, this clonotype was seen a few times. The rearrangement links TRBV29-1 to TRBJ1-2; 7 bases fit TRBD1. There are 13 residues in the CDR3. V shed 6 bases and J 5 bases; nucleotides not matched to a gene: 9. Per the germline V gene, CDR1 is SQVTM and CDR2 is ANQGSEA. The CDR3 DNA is TGCAGCGTCTCCAGGGGGGAACGTTATGGCTACACCTTC. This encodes CSVSRGERYGYTF.